This T cell receptor (beta chain) originates from a study of blood T cell repertoires in COVID-19. Overall study context: Nucleic acid was either cDNA or gDNA, and it came from T cells, B-cell-depleted T cells, or PBMCs.

Generated by immunoSEQ multiplex PCR, the TCRdb table keeps only in-frame clones and is missing some. The sample carries fewer than 40,000 clones, over 70% recorded once. A single count supports this clone. Germline V gives CDR1 MNHEY, CDR2 SVGAGI. V trimming: 0 bases; J trimming: 8 bases; junction bases outside the gene matches: 4. CDR3 length: 14 residues. This chain connects TRBV6-5 to TRBJ1-2; TRBD1 matches at 9 bases. This TCR was recovered from a man between 60 and 75 years old with active COVID-19. Source material: peripheral blood. The CDR3, as DNA: TGTGCCAGCAGTTACTCTCGGACAGGGGTCGGCTACACCTTC. It codes for CASSYSRTGVGYTF.